Sequencing of this T cell receptor beta chain was carried out in a study of cytomegalovirus exposure and HLA in healthy donors. Study-wide results and limits: Using the classifier, cytomegalovirus status was reportedly diagnosed with high specificity and sensitivity.

Details on this clone: What it recognizes is unknown.

TCRdb's table, derived via immunoSEQ multiplex PCR, lists solely in-frame clones and lacks some. The table has approximately 230,000 clones, more than 85% seen once; the top ten hold more than 10%. The germline gives CDR1 SGDLS, CDR2 YYNGEE. V shed 0 bases and J shed 3 bases, with 17 bases lying between them. The CDR3 has 17 residues. The specimen sequenced was PBMCs. The source of this sequence is a man younger than 35 in good health and CMV-seropositive. The rearrangement links TRBV9 to TRBJ2-3; D is uncertain. The CDR3 sequence: CASSVVGRRLGTDTQYF. The DNA for the CDR3 is TGTGCCAGCAGCGTAGTAGGGCGGCGCCTGGGGACAGATACGCAGTATTTT.